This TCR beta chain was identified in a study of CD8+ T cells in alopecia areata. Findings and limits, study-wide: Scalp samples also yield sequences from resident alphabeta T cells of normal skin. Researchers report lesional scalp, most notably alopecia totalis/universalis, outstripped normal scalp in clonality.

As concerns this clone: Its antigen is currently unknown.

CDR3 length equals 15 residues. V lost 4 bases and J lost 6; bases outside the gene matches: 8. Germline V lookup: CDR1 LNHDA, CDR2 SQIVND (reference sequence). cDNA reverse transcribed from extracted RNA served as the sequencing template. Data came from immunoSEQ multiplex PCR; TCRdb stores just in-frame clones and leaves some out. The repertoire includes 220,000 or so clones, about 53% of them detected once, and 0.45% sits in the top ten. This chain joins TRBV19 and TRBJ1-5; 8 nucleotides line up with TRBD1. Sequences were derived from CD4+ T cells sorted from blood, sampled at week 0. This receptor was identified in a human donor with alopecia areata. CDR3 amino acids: CASSTLQGAAQPQHF. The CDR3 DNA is TGTGCCAGTAGTACCCTCCAGGGGGCGGCTCAGCCCCAGCATTTT.